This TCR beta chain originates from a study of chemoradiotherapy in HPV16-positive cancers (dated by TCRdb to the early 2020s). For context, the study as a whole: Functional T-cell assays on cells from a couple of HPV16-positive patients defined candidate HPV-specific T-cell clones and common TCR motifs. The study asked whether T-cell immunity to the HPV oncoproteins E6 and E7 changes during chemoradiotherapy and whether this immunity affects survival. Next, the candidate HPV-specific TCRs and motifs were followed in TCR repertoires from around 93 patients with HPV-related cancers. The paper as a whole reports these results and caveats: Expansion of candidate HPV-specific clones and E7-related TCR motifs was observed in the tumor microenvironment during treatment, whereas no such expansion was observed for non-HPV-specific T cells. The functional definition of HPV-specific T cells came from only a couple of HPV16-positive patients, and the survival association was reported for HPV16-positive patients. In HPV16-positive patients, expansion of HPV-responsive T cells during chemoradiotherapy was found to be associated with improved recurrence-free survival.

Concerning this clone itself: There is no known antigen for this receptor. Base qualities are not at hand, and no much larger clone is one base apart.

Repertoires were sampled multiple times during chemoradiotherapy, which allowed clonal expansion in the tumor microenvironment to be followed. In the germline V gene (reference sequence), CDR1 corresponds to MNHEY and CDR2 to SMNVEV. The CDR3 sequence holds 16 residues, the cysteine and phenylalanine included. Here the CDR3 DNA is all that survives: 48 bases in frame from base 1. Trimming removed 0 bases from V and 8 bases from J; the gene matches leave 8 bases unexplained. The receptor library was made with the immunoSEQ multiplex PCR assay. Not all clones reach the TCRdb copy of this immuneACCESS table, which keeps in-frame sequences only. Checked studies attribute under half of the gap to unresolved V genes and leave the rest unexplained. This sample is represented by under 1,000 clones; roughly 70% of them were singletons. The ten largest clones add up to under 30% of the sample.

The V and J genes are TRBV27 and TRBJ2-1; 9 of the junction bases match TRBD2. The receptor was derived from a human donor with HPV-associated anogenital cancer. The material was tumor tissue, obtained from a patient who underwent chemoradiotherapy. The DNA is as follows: TGTGCCAGCAGTTTATCGACTAGCGGCGACTTCGATGAGCAGTTCTTC. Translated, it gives CASSLSTSGDFDEQFF.